The entry below describes one TCR beta chain. No cognate antigen has been identified for it. Base qualities are not at hand, and no much larger clone is one base apart. This specimen belongs to a study of shared clonotypes between healthy human individuals (dated by TCRdb to the early 2020s). Notes on the research overall: The cohort included a few men and a couple of women between 18 and 49 years of age. For each donor, CD4 naive and CD4 memory were each given three plates, CD8 naive was given two plates, and CD8 memory was given one plate. Blood TCR repertoires of five healthy adults were deeply sequenced to estimate repertoire size and the extent of clonotype sharing between individuals. To increase sequencing depth and limit assay-specific biases, different laboratories used diverse techniques to prepare libraries and sequence TCR repertoires. Per donor, leukapheresis produced somewhere between about 0.8 and 9 billion PBMCs. General conclusions and limits of the study: Because the study included a small number of donors, the genetic and exposure-history diversity represented was limited. Incomplete sequencing was indicated by rarefaction of sorted-subset datasets, despite the large sequencing depth. Larger estimated clonotype richness was generally found for naive subsets than for memory subsets. Pairwise subsampling led to the expectation that sequencing depth would affect the degree of clonotype sharing among donors. Compared with non-shared clonotypes, the clonotypes found in all four sorted-subset donors had higher generation probabilities. When a few donors were compared, the shared fraction of clonotypes was approximately 5% for naive CD4, over 3% for naive CD8, more than 2% for memory CD4, and 0.4% for memory CD8. Sampling was restricted to blood, and TCR repertoires in tissues likely differ from the TCR repertoires found in blood.

The germline V gene specifies MNHNS as CDR1 and SASEGT as CDR2. Inclusive of the bounding cysteine and phenylalanine, the CDR3 is 13 residues long. Of the read, only the CDR3 DNA is kept; its 39 bases are in frame from base 1. V loses 7 bases of germline sequence and J loses 2 bases, and the interval between the two ends is 11 bases. Using the deep immunoSEQ assay, multiplex PCR amplified TCR CDR3 regions from genomic DNA. Extracted genomic DNA from each cell subset was distributed evenly across all wells of several immunoSEQ 96-well plates, and each plate was treated as a replicate. For sorted subsets, around 0.2 ug of genomic DNA, equivalent to roughly 30,000 T cell genomes, went into each replicate PCR. Purified libraries were quantified with a Qubit 3.0 fluorometer, sized on a Bioanalyzer 2100, and re-quantified with the KAPA Library Quantification kit. A separate single-read 150-cycle Illumina NextSeq 550 flow cell was used to sequence each immunoSEQ 96-well plate. Per the source publication's procedure: The immunoSEQ output contained only junctional sequences without quality scores, so filtering could not match that applied to full-length reads. To assign V/J genes and CDR3, sequences were annotated against IMGT germline references using PyIR, a Python wrapper for IgBLAST v1.9. Reads were filtered out if the reads had weak V/J assignments (E-value above 1e-6), no CDR3, stop codons, out-of-frame junctions, or ambiguous translated residues. V3J clonotypes were defined as sequences sharing the same inferred V gene, J gene, and CDR3 amino acid sequence. Percentage overlap between repertoires was calculated by dividing the number of shared unique clonotypes by the size of the smaller repertoire. Repertoire richness was assessed with RTK rarefaction, the Chao1 estimator, and Recon v2.1 estimates of unobserved clonotypes. For all TCRbeta clonotypes obtained by the gDNA method from four donors, generation probabilities were computed with OLGA. Held by TCRdb, this immuneACCESS table contains in-frame sequences only and omits some clones. Under half of the omission traces to an unresolved V gene where checked; the cause of the rest is unknown. The DNA gave D and trimming, while V, J and clone size come from that table. The sample table lists about 2.3 million clones, roughly 90% of them with a count of one. The top ten constitute approximately 0.4% of the sample.

Donors were healthy HIV-negative adults with no recently reported acute infections or vaccinations. All donors were Caucasian adults living in Nashville, Tennessee, USA. CD4+ T cells were enriched by magnetic negative selection, after which naive cells were positively selected on CD45RA and the negative fraction was taken as the memory subset. Blood was collected by leukapheresis, and PBMCs were isolated by Ficoll-Histopaque density gradient centrifugation and then cryopreserved in liquid nitrogen vapor phase. Purity and quantity of every magnetically sorted T cell population were checked by analytical flow cytometry. Genomic DNA was isolated from each sorted fraction and quantified by UV absorbance on a Nanodrop 2000c.

The sequence derives from a man younger than 35 in good health. Some clones in this sample may be carry-over from other donors' samples. The V gene is TRBV6-1 and the J gene is TRBJ2-5; the D gene is perhaps TRBD2, on 6 matching bases. The specimen sequenced was naive CD4+ T cells from PBMCs. This specimen's cell subset or site label, per the study, means: CD45RA+ positively selected. CDR3 sequence: CASNAGTQETQYF. The DNA is TGTGCCAGCAACGCCGGGACTCAAGAGACCCAGTACTTC.